The rows below give T cell receptor beta chains drawn from one sample of a study of cytomegalovirus exposure and HLA in healthy donors. Sequencing was performed with immunoSEQ multiplex PCR; in TCRdb, only in-frame clones are kept and a portion is missing. The profile covers about 130,000 clones, with 75% appearing a single time and over 2.5% taken by the ten largest. Sequencing was performed on PBMCs. The receptor set was obtained from a woman aged 45-59 years in good health and CMV-seronegative. Both conserved end residues are part of each CDR3. The D gene is left open where the match is weak.

j_call v_call d_call cdr3_aa cdr3_nt
TRBJ2-3 TRBV5-5 TRBD1 CASSWGQGTDTQYF TGTGCCAGCAGCTGGGGACAGGGCACAGATACGCAGTATTTT
TRBJ2-7 TRBV7-2 TRBD1 CASRSGTGSYEQYF TGTGCCAGCAGATCCGGGACAGGGTCCTACGAGCAGTACTTC
TRBJ1-4 TRBV6-5 . CASSSVGLSNEKLFF TGTGCCAGCAGTTCCGTGGGCCTCTCGAATGAAAAACTGTTTTTT
TRBJ1-3 TRBV18 . CASSPSGVAAGNTIYF TGTGCCAGCTCACCCTCCGGTGTAGCGGCTGGAAACACCATATATTTT
TRBJ2-7 TRBV21-1 . CASSKAIPSDSYEQYF TGTGCCAGCAGCAAAGCAATACCTAGCGACTCCTACGAGCAGTACTTC
TRBJ2-1 TRBV10-2 . CASSAGSNEQFF TGCGCCAGCAGTGCAGGCAGCAATGAGCAGTTCTTC
TRBJ2-2 TRBV6-5 . CASSPSASGELFF TGTGCCAGCAGTCCTTCCGCGTCCGGGGAGCTGTTTTTT
TRBJ2-7 TRBV6-1 TRBD2 CASRHEAGATDEQYF TGTGCCAGCAGGCACGAAGCGGGAGCCACCGACGAGCAGTACTTC
TRBJ1-3 TRBV11-3 . CASSLYGGPGNTIYF TGTGCCAGCAGCTTATATGGGGGCCCTGGAAACACCATATATTTT
TRBJ2-7 TRBV6-5 . CASSYSAGTYEQYF TGTGCCAGCAGTTACTCGGCGGGGACCTACGAGCAGTACTTC
TRBJ2-5 TRBV7-6 . CASSPRPGDTETQYF TGTGCCAGCAGCCCCCGTCCGGGAGATACGGAGACCCAGTACTTC
TRBJ2-2 TRBV4-2 TRBD1 CASSHGQGLTEELFF TGTGCCAGCAGCCACGGACAGGGGCTGACCGAGGAGCTGTTTTTT
TRBJ1-5 TRBV2 TRBD1 CASKRDRDQPQHF TGTGCCAGCAAGCGGGACAGGGATCAGCCCCAGCATTTT